Shown below are 19 T cell receptor beta chains from a single sample sequenced in a study of blood T cell repertoires in COVID-19. The protocol was immunoSEQ multiplex PCR, while the TCRdb copy is restricted to in-frame clones and leaves out a portion. The top ten clones hold approximately 2.1% of a sample with 200,000 to 250,000 clones, 86% of them seen once. Sequenced sample: PBMCs or T cells enriched from blood (not recorded which). These receptor sequences come from a woman aged 50 to 65 who had recovered from COVID-19.

The chain joins TRBV6-1 to TRBJ1-4; D uncertain. The CDR3 sequence is 16 residues long. V lost 4 bases to trimming and J lost 0 bases, with 12 bases between them. CDR1 is MNHNS, CDR2 SASEGT, per germline. The CDR3, as DNA: TGTGCCAGCAGTGGGGCAGCCCGTGCAACTAATGAAAAACTGTTTTTT. Residues: CASSGAARATNEKLFF.

This clone came up a few times. Other nucleotide sequences from this sample produce the same CDR3. The V call is TRBV9, the J call TRBJ1-2; D perhaps matches TRBD1 (6 bases). The CDR3 spans 15 residues. Trimming stripped 4 bases from V and 0 bases from J, with 13 bases between. Germline CDR1 is SGDLS and CDR2 is YYNGEE. The CDR3: CASSPTGTPNYGYTF. The CDR3 DNA reads as TGTGCCAGCAGCCCAACAGGGACGCCTAACTATGGCTACACCTTC.

CDR3 protein: CASSPGSANEKLFF. DNA for the CDR3: TGTGCCAGCAGTCCGGGGTCGGCTAATGAAAAACTGTTTTTT. The J gene is TRBJ1-4, the V gene TRBV25-1; D not certain. The germline gives CDR1 MGHDK, CDR2 SYGVNS. The CDR3 extends over 14 amino acids. With 5 bases removed from V and 3 bases from J, the gap between germline ends came to 10 bases.

The J gene is TRBJ2-3, the V gene TRBV30; 10 nucleotides agree with TRBD1. Per germline, CDR1 GTSNPN and CDR2 SVGIG (reference sequence). V was clipped by 5 bases and J by 5 bases; unmatched bases: 13. The CDR3 is made up of 16 amino acids. The CDR3: CAWDVAWTGGRDTQYF. The CDR3, as DNA: TGTGCCTGGGACGTGGCCTGGACAGGGGGTAGAGATACGCAGTATTTT.

This rearrangement joins TRBV24-1 to TRBJ2-3, with TRBD2 identical over 13 bases. The CDR3 runs 17 residues. Germline CDR1 is KGHDR and CDR2 is SFDVKD. J lost 0 bases, V lost 3 bases, and 2 bases had no gene match. DNA for the CDR3: TGTGCCACCAGTGATCCGGGACTAGCGGGAAGCACAGATACGCAGTATTTT. Translated, it gives CATSDPGLAGSTDTQYF.

The chain carries TRBV9 and TRBJ1-1, with D perhaps matching TRBD1 (5 bases). CDR1 SGDLS and CDR2 YYNGEE come from the germline V gene. Trimming removed 3 bases from V and 8 bases from J, with 20 bases in between. This CDR3 has 15 residues. CDR3 coding DNA: TGTGCCAGCAGCGCGGGGCGCGGGGACCCCCTCGAAGCTTTCTTT. Translating gives CASSAGRGDPLEAFF.

The rearrangement links TRBV3-1 (or the pseudogene TRBV3-2) to TRBJ2-7, with D tentatively TRBD2 (5 bases). CDR1 is LGHDT, CDR2 YNNKEL, per germline (reference sequence). Trimming left V 1 base short and J 0 bases short, with 10 bases between. This CDR3 spans 15 amino acids. The CDR3 DNA is TGTGCCAGCAGCCAAGTCCCTACTAGCTCCTACGAGCAGTACTTC. Its translation is CASSQVPTSSYEQYF.

This chain connects TRBV29-1 to TRBJ2-1, with a possible D match to TRBD2 (6 bases). The CDR3 spans 12 residues. Trimming stripped 4 bases from V and 4 bases from J, with 8 bases between. CDR1 and CDR2 (germline): SQVTM, ANQGSEA. Here the CDR3 DNA reads TGCAGCGTTGTGGGGAGGTACAATGAGCAGTTCTTC. Translated, it gives CSVVGRYNEQFF.

This clone was observed once. As DNA, the CDR3 is TGTGCCAGCAGCTCCATGGCCCAAGAGACCCAGTACTTC. This encodes CASSSMAQETQYF. This chain connects TRBV11-3 to TRBJ2-5; D ambiguous. This CDR3 is 13 amino acids long. Looked up from germline, CDR1 is SGHNT and CDR2 is YENEEA. V was clipped by 4 bases and J by 1 base, with 7 bases between them.

This sequence joins TRBV12-5 and TRBJ1-4; unclear D gene. This CDR3 is 13 amino acids long. Trimming stripped 0 bases from V and 4 bases from J, with 3 bases between. Germline assignment: CDR1 LGHNT and CDR2 FRNRAP. The CDR3 here is CASGLVNNEKLFF. DNA of the CDR3: TGTGCTAGTGGTTTGGTCAATAATGAAAAACTGTTTTTT.

The rearrangement uses TRBV5-6 and TRBJ2-1, with TRBD1 identical over 9 bases. Germline V gene sequence: CDR1 SGHDT, CDR2 YYEEEE. The CDR3 runs 17 residues. J was trimmed by 1 base and V by 4 bases; bases with no gene match: 9. The chain's CDR3 is CASSTRTGVRSYNEQFF. For the CDR3, the DNA is TGTGCCAGCAGCACAAGGACAGGGGTTCGATCCTACAATGAGCAGTTCTTC.

The chain combines TRBV7-3 with TRBJ1-1; 9 bases are shared with TRBD1. The germline CDR1 and CDR2 sequences are SGHTA and FQGTGA. The CDR3 is made up of 22 amino acids. V was clipped by 5 bases and J by 0 bases; unmatched bases: 25. The CDR3 DNA reads TGTGCCAGCAGCAAAGTCCCGGGACAGGGTTCAAAGCCCCAAATCATGAACACTGAAGCTTTCTTT. Protein sequence: CASSKVPGQGSKPQIMNTEAFF.

The genes are TRBV7-3 and TRBJ2-1; 12 nucleotides match TRBD2. V lost 3 bases and J lost 10; bases outside the gene matches: 7. This CDR3 has 15 residues. In germline, CDR1 is SGHTA, CDR2 FQGTGA. The CDR3 DNA reads TGTGCCAGCAGCTTCCTAGCGGGGGGGCAATGGGAGCAGTTCTTC. Translation: CASSFLAGGQWEQFF.

V is TRBV7-6 and J is TRBJ1-1; 9 bases are shared with TRBD1. CDR3 size: 17 residues. Germline CDR1 SGHVS, CDR2 FNYEAQ. Trimming at V came to 3 bases and at J to 1 base, leaving 9 bases not matched to a gene. CDR3 amino acids: CASSLDLRDRENTEAFF. CDR3 coding DNA: TGTGCCAGCAGCTTGGACCTACGGGACAGGGAGAACACTGAAGCTTTCTTT.

The chain links TRBV7-8 to TRBJ1-2; no reliable D call. This CDR3 is 13 amino acids long. Looked up from germline, CDR1 is SGHVS and CDR2 is FQNEAQ. V shed 3 bases and J shed 8 bases, with 13 bases lying between them. CDR3 loop: CASSFAVREGYTF. CDR3 bases: TGTGCCAGCAGCTTTGCCGTGAGGGAGGGCTACACCTTC.

The rearrangement links TRBV15 to TRBJ2-1, with a possible D match to TRBD1 (6 bases). Germline CDR1 reads LNHNV; CDR2 reads YYDKDF (reference sequence). The CDR3 is 15 amino acids. The V and J ends lost 8 bases and 9 bases respectively, with 23 bases between them. As DNA, the CDR3 is TGTGCCACCGCGGGTTGGACAGCTATCGAGCGTGAGCAGTTCTTC. It encodes CATAGWTAIEREQFF.

The chain couples TRBV6-5 to TRBJ1-6, with a tentative D call TRBD1 (5 bases). There are 15 residues in the CDR3. V was clipped by 0 bases and J by 9 bases, with 12 bases between them. Looked up from germline, CDR1 is MNHEY and CDR2 is SVGAGI. CDR3 nucleotides: TGTGCCAGCAGTTACTCCGAGGCAGGGATTTCACCCCTCCACTTT. Translation gives CASSYSEAGISPLHF.

The rearrangement uses TRBV7-9 and TRBJ2-3; 9 bases match TRBD1. The CDR3 spans 15 residues. The germline gives CDR1 SEHNR, CDR2 FQNEAQ (reference sequence). Trimming cost V 5 bases and J 7 bases; bases outside gene matches: 10. CDR3 sequence: CASSPQGARGNTQYF. The CDR3 DNA reads TGTGCCAGCAGCCCACAGGGGGCGCGGGGAAATACGCAGTATTTT.

This chain joins TRBV19 and TRBJ1-6; the D gene is possibly TRBD1 (6 bases). The V and J ends lost 8 bases and 15 bases respectively, with 17 bases between them. Germline V gene lookup returns CDR1 LNHDA and CDR2 SQIVND (reference sequence). The CDR3 has 12 amino acids. Written as DNA, the CDR3 is TGTGCCAGTTCAACTCGTAGGGGGATCCTCCACTTT. Amino acid sequence: CASSTRRGILHF.